Sequencing of this T cell receptor (beta chain) was carried out in a study of cytomegalovirus exposure and HLA in healthy donors. Study results and limitations: Across donors, most TCRs were seen rarely, yet some public ones were widespread. Sequencing likely caused a cluster of highly shared sequence variants.

As concerns this clone: Its specificity is unknown.

The PCR employed 60 Vbeta primers together with 13 Jbeta primers. Using immunoSEQ multiplex PCR, the repertoire was profiled, and TCRdb retains in-frame clones only, with some absent. This sample has over 150,000 clones, with roughly 85% found just once. V lost 1 base and J lost 4; bases outside the gene matches: 10. CDR1 is SGHTA, CDR2 FQGNSA, per germline. The CDR3 runs to 18 residues. The sequence was collected from a woman in her twenties or thirties in good health and CMV-seronegative. The chain combines TRBV7-2 with TRBJ2-5; TRBD2 agrees at 12 bases. Material for sequencing was PBMCs. CDR3 amino acids: CASSLVGLAGGSSETQYF. The CDR3 coding sequence is TGTGCCAGCAGCTTAGTGGGGCTAGCGGGGGGGTCCTCAGAGACCCAGTACTTC.